The clone carrying this TCR beta chain has more than one count but fewer than ten. This sample stems from a study of blood T cell repertoires in COVID-19. This CDR3 region has 14 residues. Trimming shortened V by 3 bases and J by 3 bases, and 14 bases separated the two germline ends. Germline CDR1 DFQATT, CDR2 SNEGSKA (reference sequence). Profiled with immunoSEQ multiplex PCR; TCRdb holds only in-frame clones, not every one. Of roughly 390,000 clones in the sample, roughly 85% were seen once. The chain links TRBV20-1 to TRBJ1-2; D is unclear. The sample comprised peripheral blood. The receptor was isolated from a woman aged 18-29 years with acute or convalescent COVID-19. This CDR3 is CSASTGGSHYGYTF. The DNA for the CDR3 is TGCAGTGCTAGTACCGGCGGCTCGCACTATGGCTACACCTTC.